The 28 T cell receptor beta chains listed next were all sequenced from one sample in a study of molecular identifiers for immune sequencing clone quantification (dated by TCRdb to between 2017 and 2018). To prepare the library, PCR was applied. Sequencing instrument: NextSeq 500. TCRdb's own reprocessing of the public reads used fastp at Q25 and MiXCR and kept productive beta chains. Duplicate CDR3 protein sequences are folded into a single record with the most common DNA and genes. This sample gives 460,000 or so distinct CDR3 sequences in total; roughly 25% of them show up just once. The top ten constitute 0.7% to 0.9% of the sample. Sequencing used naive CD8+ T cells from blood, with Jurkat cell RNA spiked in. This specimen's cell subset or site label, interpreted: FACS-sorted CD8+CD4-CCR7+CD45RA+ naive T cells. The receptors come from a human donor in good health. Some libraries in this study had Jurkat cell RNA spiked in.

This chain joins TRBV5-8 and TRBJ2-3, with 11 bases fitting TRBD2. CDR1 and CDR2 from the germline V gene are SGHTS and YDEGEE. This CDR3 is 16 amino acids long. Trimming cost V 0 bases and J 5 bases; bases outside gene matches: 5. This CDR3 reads CASSLVSGGALDTQYF. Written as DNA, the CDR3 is TGTGCCAGCAGCTTGGTTAGCGGGGGGGCCTTAGATACGCAGTATTTT.

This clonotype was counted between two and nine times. The CDR3 here is CASSHRTAEGTQYF. In DNA form, the CDR3 reads TGTGCCAGCAGCCATAGGACAGCAGAAGGGACCCAGTACTTC. V and J are TRBV14 and TRBJ2-5; tentatively, D is TRBD1 (6 bases). The CDR3 sequence is 14 residues long. With 3 bases removed from V and 7 bases from J, the gap between germline ends came to 15 bases. CDR1 SGHDN and CDR2 FVKESK come from the germline V gene.

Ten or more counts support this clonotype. The chain's CDR3 is CASSFGYGEQYF. CDR3 coding DNA: TGTGCCAGCAGTTTCGGGTACGGCGAGCAGTACTTC. The gene calls are TRBV28 and TRBJ2-7; D gene uncertain. V lost 3 bases and J 6 bases, leaving 9 bases between the germline ends. Germline CDR1 MDHEN, CDR2 SYDVKM. The CDR3 has 12 residues.

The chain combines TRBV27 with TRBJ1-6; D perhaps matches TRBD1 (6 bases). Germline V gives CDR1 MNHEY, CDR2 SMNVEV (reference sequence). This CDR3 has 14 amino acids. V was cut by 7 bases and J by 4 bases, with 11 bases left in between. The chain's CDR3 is CASTETGYNSPLHF. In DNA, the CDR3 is TGTGCCAGCACCGAGACAGGATATAATTCACCCCTCCACTTT.

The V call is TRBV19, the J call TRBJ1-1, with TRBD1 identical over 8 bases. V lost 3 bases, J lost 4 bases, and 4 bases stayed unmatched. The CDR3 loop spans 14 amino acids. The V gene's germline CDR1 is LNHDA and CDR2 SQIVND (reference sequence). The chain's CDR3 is CASSIRQGSTEAFF. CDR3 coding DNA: TGTGCCAGTAGTATCAGACAGGGGAGCACTGAAGCTTTCTTT.

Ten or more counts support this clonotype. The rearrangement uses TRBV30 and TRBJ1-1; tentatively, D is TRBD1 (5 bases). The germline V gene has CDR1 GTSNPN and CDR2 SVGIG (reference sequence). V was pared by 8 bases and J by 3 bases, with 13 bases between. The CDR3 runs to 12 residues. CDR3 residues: CALDSEDTEAFF. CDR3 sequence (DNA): TGTGCCCTAGACAGTGAGGACACTGAAGCTTTCTTT.

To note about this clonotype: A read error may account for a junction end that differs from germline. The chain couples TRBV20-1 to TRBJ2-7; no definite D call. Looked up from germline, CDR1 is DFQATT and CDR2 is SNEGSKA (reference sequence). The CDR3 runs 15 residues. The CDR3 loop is CSANDPEGSLYAQYF. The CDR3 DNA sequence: TGCAGTGCTAACGATCCGGAAGGGTCCCTCTACGCGCAGTACTTC.

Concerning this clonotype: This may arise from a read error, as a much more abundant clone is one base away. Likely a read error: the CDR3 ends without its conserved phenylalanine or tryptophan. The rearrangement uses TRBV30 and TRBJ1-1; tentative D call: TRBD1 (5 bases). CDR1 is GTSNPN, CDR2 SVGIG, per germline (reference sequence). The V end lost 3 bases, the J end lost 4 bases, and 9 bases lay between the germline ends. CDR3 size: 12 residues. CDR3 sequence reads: CAWSRVGTEAFI. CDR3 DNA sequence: TGTGCCTGGAGCAGGGTTGGCACTGAAGCTTTCATT.

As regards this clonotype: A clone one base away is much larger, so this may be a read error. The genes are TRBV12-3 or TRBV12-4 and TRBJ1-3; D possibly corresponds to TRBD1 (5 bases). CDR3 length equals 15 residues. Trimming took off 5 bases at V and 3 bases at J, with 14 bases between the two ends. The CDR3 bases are TGTGCCAGCAGTCTGGGACCGCACTGTGGAAACACCATATATTTT. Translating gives CASSLGPHCGNTIYF.

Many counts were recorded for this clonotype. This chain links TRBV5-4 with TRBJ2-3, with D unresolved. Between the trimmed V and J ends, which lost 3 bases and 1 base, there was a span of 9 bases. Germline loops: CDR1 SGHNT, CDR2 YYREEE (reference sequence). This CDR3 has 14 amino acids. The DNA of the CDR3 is TGTGCCAGCAGCTCGGAGATGGGCACAGATACGCAGTATTTT. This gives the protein CASSSEMGTDTQYF.

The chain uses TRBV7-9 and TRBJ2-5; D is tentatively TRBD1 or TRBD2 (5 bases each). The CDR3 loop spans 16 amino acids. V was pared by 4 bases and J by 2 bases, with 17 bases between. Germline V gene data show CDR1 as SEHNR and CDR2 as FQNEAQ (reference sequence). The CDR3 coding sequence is TGTGCCAGCAGCTCCAGGGTCCTAGCCCAACAAGAGACCCAGTACTTC. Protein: CASSSRVLAQQETQYF.

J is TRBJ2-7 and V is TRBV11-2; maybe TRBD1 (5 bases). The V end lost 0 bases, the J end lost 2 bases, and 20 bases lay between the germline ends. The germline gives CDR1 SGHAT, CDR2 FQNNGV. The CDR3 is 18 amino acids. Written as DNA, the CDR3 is TGTGCCAGCAGCTTAGAAGTCAGGGCCCTAACTCACGCCTACGAGCAGTACTTC. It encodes CASSLEVRALTHAYEQYF.

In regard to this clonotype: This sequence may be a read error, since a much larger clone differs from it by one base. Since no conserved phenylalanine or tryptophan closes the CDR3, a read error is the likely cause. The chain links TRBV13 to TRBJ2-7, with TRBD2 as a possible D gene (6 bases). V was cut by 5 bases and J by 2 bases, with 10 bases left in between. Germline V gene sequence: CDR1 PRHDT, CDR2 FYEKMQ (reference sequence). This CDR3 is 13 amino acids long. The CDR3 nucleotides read TGTGCCAGCAGCGCGGGACTCGCCTACGAGCAGTACTCC. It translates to CASSAGLAYEQYS.

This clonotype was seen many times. The CDR3 DNA follows: TGCAGTGCTAGAGAACAGGGACGTCACCTCAATGAAAAACTGTTTTTT. This translates into CSAREQGRHLNEKLFF. The chain couples TRBV20-1 to TRBJ1-4; tentatively, D is TRBD1 (6 bases). The CDR3 is 16 residues long. Germline-derived CDR1 and CDR2 are DFQATT and SNEGSKA (reference sequence). V dropped 0 bases and J dropped 5 bases, with 16 bases sitting between them.

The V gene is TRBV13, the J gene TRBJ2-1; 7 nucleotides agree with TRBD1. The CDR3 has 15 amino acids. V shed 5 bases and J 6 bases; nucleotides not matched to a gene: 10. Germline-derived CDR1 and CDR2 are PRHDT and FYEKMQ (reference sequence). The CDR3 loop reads CASSNDRVPFNEQFF. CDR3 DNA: TGTGCCAGCAGCAACGACAGGGTCCCTTTCAATGAGCAGTTCTTC.

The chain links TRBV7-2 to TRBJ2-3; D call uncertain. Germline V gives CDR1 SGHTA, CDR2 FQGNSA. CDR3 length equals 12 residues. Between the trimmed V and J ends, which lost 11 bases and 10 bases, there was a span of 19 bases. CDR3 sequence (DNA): TGTGCCCGCCGCCTCTACCCGGCGGCGCAGTATTTT. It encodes CARRLYPAAQYF.

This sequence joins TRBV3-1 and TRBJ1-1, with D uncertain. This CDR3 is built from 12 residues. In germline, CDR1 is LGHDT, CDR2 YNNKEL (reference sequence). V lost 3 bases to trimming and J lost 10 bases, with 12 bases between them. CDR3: CASSQGQAGAFF. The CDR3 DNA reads TGTGCCAGCAGCCAGGGTCAGGCTGGAGCTTTCTTT.

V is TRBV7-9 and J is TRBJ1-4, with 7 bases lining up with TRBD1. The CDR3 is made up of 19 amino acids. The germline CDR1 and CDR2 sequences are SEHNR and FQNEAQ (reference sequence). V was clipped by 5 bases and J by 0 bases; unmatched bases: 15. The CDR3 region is CASSSNRGTATATNEKLFF. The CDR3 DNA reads TGTGCCAGCAGCAGCAACCGAGGGACAGCTACTGCAACTAATGAAAAACTGTTTTTT.

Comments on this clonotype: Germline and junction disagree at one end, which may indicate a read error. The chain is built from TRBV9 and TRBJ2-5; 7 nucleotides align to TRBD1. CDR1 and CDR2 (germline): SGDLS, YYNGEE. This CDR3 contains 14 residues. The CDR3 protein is CAGSVRTGSETQYF. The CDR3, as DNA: TGTGCCGGCAGCGTAAGGACAGGATCGGAGACCCAGTACTTC.

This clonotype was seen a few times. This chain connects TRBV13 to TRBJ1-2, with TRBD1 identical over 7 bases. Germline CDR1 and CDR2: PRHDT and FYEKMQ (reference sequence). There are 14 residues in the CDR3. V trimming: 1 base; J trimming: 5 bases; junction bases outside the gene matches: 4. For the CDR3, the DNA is TGTGCCAGCAGCTTAGTCGGGACAGATTATGGCTACACCTTC. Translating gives CASSLVGTDYGYTF.

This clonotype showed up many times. CDR3 region: CASSAGRLDTQYF. The CDR3 region has the DNA TGTGCCAGCAGTGCGGGCCGTTTAGATACGCAGTATTTT. J is TRBJ2-3 and V is TRBV14; TRBD2 is a possible D gene (5 bases). Germline V gene lookup returns CDR1 SGHDN and CDR2 FVKESK. V was cut by 6 bases and J by 5 bases, with 12 bases left in between. This CDR3 contains 13 residues.

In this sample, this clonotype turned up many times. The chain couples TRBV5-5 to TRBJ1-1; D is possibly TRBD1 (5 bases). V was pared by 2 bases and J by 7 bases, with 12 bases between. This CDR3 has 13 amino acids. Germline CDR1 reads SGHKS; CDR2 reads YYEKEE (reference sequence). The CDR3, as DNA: TGTGCCAGCAGCTTTAGTAGGGACCTTGAAGCTTTCTTT. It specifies CASSFSRDLEAFF.

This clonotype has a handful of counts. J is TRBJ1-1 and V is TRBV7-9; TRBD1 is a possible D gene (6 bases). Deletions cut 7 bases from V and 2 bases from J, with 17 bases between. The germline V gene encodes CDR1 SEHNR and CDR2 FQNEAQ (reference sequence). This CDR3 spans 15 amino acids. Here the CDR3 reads CASTHSTGINTEAFF. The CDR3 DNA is TGTGCCAGCACCCACTCGACAGGAATCAACACTGAAGCTTTCTTT. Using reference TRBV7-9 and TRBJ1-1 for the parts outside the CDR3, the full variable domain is DTGVSQNPRHKITKRGQNVTFRCDPISEHNRLYWYRQTLGQGPEFLTYFQNEAQLEKSRLLSDRFSAERPKGSFSTLEIQRTEQGDSAMYLCASTHSTGINTEAFFGQGTRLTVV.

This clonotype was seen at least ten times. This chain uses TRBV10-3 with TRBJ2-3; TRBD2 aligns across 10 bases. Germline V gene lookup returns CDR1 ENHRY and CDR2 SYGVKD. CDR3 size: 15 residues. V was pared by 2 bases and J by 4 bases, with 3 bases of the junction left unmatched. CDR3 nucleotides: TGTGCCATCAGTGAGGAGCTAGCGGGAGCAGATACGCAGTATTTT. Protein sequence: CAISEELAGADTQYF.

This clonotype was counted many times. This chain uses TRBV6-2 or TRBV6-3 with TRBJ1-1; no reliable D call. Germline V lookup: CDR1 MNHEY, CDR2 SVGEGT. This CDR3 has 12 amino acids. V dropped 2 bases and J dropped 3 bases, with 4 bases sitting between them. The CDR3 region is CASSYADTEAFF. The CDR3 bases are TGTGCCAGCAGTTACGCAGACACTGAAGCTTTCTTT.

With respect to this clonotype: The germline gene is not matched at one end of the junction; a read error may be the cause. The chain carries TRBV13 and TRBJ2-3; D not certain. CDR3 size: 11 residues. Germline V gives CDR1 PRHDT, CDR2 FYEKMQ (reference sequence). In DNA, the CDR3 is TGTGCCAGCCGTTACACAGATACGCGGTATTTT. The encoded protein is CASRYTDTRYF. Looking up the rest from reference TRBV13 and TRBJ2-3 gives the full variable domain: AAGVIQSPRHLIKEKRETATLKCYPIPRHDTVYWYQQGPGQDPQFLISFYEKMQSDKGSIPDRFSAQQFSDYHSELNMSSLELGDSALYFCASRYTDTRYFGPGTRLTVL.

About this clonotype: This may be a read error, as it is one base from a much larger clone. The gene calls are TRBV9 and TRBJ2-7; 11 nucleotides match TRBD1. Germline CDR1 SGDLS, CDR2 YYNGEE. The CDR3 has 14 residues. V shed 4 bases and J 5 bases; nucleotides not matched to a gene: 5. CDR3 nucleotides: TGTGCCAGCAGCATAGGACAGGGGGCCAACGAGCAGTACTTC. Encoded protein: CASSIGQGANEQYF.

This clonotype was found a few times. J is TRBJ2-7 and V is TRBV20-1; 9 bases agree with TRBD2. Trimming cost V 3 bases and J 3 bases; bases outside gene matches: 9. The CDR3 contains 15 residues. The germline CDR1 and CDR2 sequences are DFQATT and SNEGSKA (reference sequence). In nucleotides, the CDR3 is TGCAGTGCTAGCCTTGTAGCGGGGGCGAACTACGAGCAGTACTTC. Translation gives CSASLVAGANYEQYF.